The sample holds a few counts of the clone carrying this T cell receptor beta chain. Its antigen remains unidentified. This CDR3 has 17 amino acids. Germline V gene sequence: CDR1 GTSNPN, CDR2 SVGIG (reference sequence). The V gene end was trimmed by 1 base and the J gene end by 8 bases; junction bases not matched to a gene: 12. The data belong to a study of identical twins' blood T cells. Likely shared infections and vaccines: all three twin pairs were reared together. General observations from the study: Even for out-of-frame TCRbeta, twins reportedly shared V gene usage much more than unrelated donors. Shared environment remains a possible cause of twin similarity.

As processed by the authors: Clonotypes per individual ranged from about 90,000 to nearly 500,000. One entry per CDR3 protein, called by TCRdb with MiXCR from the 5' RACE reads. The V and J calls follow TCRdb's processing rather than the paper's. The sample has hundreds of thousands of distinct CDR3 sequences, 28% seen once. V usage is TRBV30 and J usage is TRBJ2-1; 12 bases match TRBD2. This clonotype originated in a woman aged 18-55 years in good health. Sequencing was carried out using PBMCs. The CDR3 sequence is CAWSALRTSGIGDEQFF. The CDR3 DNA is TGTGCCTGGAGTGCCCTCCGGACTAGCGGGATTGGAGATGAGCAGTTCTTC.